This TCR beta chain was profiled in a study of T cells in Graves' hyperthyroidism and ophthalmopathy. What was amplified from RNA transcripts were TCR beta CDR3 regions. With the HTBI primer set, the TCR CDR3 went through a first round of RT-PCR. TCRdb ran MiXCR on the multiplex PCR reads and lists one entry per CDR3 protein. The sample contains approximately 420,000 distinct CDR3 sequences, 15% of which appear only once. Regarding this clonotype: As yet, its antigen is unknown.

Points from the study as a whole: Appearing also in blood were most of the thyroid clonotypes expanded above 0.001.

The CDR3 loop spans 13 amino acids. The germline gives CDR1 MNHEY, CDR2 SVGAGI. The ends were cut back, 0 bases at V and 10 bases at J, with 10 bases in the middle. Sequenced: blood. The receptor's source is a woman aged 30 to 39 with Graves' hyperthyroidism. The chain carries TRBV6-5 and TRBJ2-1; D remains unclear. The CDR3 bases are TGTGCCAGCAGTTACTCGAATTCTGGGGAGCAGTTCTTC. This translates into CASSYSNSGEQFF.